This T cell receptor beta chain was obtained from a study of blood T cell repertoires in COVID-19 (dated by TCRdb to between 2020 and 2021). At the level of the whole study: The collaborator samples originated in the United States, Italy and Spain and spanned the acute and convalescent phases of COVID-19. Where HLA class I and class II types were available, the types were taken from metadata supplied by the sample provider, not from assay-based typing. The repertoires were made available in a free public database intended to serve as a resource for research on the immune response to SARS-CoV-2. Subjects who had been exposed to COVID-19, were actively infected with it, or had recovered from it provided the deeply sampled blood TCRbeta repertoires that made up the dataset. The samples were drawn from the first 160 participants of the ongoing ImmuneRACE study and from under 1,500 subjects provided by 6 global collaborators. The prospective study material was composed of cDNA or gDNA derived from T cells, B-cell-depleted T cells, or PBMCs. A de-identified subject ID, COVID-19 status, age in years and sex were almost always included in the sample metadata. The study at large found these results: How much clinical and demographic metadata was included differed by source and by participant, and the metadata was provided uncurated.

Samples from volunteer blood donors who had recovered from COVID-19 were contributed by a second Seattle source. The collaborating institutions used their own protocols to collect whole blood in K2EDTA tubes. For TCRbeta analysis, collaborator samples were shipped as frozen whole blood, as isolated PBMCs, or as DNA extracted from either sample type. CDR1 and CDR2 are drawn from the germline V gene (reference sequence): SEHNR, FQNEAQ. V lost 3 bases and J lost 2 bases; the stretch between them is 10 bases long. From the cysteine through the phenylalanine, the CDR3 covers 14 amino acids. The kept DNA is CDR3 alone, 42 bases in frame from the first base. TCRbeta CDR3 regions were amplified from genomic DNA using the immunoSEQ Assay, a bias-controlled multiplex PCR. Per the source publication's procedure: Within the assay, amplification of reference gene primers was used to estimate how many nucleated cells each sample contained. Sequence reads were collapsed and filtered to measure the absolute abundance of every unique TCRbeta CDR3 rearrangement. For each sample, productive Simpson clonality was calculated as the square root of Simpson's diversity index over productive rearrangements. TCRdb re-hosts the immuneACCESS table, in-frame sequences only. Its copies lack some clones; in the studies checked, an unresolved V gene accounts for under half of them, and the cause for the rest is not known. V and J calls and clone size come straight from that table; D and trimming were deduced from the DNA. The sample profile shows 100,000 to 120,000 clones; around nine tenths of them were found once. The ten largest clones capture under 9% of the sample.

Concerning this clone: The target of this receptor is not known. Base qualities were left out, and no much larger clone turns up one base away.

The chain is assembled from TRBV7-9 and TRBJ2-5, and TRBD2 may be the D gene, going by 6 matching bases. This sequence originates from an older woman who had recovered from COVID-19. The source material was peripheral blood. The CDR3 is CASSFGTSQETQYF. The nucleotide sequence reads TGTGCCAGCAGCTTTGGGACTTCACAAGAGACCCAGTACTTC. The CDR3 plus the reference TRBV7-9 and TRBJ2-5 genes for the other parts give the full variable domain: DTGVSQNPRHKITKRGQNVTFRCDPISEHNRLYWYRQTLGQGPEFLTYFQNEAQLEKSRLLSDRFSAERPKGSFSTLEIQRTEQGDSAMYLCASSFGTSQETQYFGPGTRLLVL.